The rows below give T cell receptor beta chains drawn from one sample of a study of T cells in localized non-small cell lung cancer. Sequencing used immunoSEQ multiplex PCR; TCRdb keeps in-frame clones, though not all of them. This sample yields approximately 34,000 clones, of which around 85% are seen a single time; more than 7% belongs to the top ten. Material: peripheral blood, obtained before any cancer treatment. These receptors came from a woman aged 40 to 75 with stage I lung adenocarcinoma. Both conserved end residues are part of each CDR3. The D gene is left open where the match is weak. A clone size is listed for some rows: how often the clone was seen (once, few, many), or a class if it is expanded.

CDR3	DNA	size	V	J	D
CASSLRTGPQPQHF	TGTGCCAGCTCACTCAGGACAGGGCCTCAGCCCCAGCATTTT	-	TRBV18	TRBJ1-5	TRBD1
CASSLVRGQNEQYF	TGTGCCAGCAGCTTGGTGCGGGGACAAAACGAGCAGTACTTC	-	TRBV5-8	TRBJ2-7	-
CASSQVEGDRGYEQYF	TGTGCCAGCAGCCAAGTCGAGGGGGACAGGGGTTACGAGCAGTACTTC	-	TRBV4-2	TRBJ2-7	TRBD1
CASSQTLRTEAFF	TGTGCCAGCAGCCAGACCCTAAGGACTGAAGCTTTCTTT	-	TRBV2	TRBJ1-1	-
CATRQDLQLLNSNQPQHF	TGTGCCACCCGACAGGACCTCCAGCTTTTAAATAGCAATCAGCCCCAGCATTTT	-	TRBV6-4	TRBJ1-5	-
CASSSVNSYEQYF	TGTGCCAGTTCTAGCGTAAACTCCTACGAGCAGTACTTC	-	TRBV19	TRBJ2-7	-
CASSMLGTQRGTQYF	TGTGCCAGTAGTATGTTGGGCACCCAACGGGGGACCCAGTACTTC	-	TRBV19	TRBJ2-5	-
CASSQDWRANYGYTF	TGTGCCAGCAGCCAAGATTGGCGGGCTAACTATGGCTACACCTTC	-	TRBV14	TRBJ1-2	-
CASSSPGWTSGGALNTGELFF	TGTGCCAGCAGCTCACCGGGGTGGACTAGCGGGGGGGCATTGAACACCGGGGAGCTGTTTTTT	-	TRBV28	TRBJ2-2	TRBD2
CASSPNEAKTNEQFF	TGTGCCAGTAGTCCCAATGAGGCCAAGACAAATGAGCAGTTCTTC	-	TRBV19	TRBJ2-1	-
CASSKRTGGDREAFF	TGTGCCAGCAGCAAAAGGACAGGGGGGGACAGAGAAGCTTTCTTT	-	TRBV7-8	TRBJ1-1	TRBD1
CSALPGTGGEKLFF	TGCAGCGCCCTTCCCGGGACAGGGGGTGAAAAACTGTTTTTT	-	TRBV29-1	TRBJ1-4	TRBD1
CASSFEEANYGYTF	TGCGCCAGCAGCTTCGAAGAAGCTAACTATGGCTACACCTTC	-	TRBV5-1	TRBJ1-2	-
CASSPSRSGAPEAFF	TGTGCCAGCAGCCCCTCTCGTTCGGGTGCGCCGGAAGCTTTCTTT	-	TRBV2	TRBJ1-1	-
CASSPEGLLNYGYTF	TGTGCCAGCTCACCGGAAGGTTTGCTTAACTATGGCTACACCTTC	once	TRBV18	TRBJ1-2	-
CASADRVLGGYTF	TGTGCCAGCGCCGACAGGGTATTAGGGGGCTACACCTTC	-	TRBV19	TRBJ1-2	TRBD1
CASSTTGTGYTF	TGTGCCAGCAGTACCACAGGGACCGGCTACACCTTC	-	TRBV6-6	TRBJ1-2	-
CASSGLAGTDTQYF	TGTGCCAGCAGCGGACTAGCCGGCACAGATACGCAGTATTTT	few	TRBV2	TRBJ2-3	TRBD2
CASSFGGYQETQYF	TGCGCCAGCAGCTTCGGAGGGTACCAAGAGACCCAGTACTTC	-	TRBV5-1	TRBJ2-5	-
CASSPREGDTQYF	TGCGCCAGCAGCCCCCGGGAAGGAGATACGCAGTATTTT	-	TRBV4-1	TRBJ2-3	-
CASSLGSGANVLTF	TGTGCCAGCAGCCTGGGCTCTGGGGCCAACGTCCTGACTTTC	-	TRBV11-3	TRBJ2-6	-
CASSIRSENYGYTF	TGTGCCAGTAGTATACGGTCCGAAAACTATGGCTACACCTTC	-	TRBV19	TRBJ1-2	-
CASSRWTGFEQYF	TGTGCCAGCAGCCGATGGACAGGGTTCGAGCAGTACTTC	once	TRBV7-2	TRBJ2-7	TRBD1
CARSLLGSAGYRNTIYF	TGTGCCAGAAGCTTGTTGGGGTCAGCAGGTTATCGAAACACCATATATTTT	-	TRBV5-3	TRBJ1-3	-
CATLDRGSNYGYTF	TGTGCCACTCTGGACAGGGGCTCCAACTATGGCTACACCTTC	-	TRBV28	TRBJ1-2	TRBD1